This TCR beta chain was recorded in a study of glioma-infiltrating T cells after dendritic cell vaccination. Looking at the study overall: Treatment, given 2003 to 2012, was autologous tumor lysate-pulsed dendritic cell vaccination.

For this clone: Its antigen remains unidentified.

The immunoSEQ assay amplified TCRB CDR3 from up to about 2 ug DNA. Amplification used 60 V beta primers and 13 J beta primers. Sequencing used immunoSEQ multiplex PCR; TCRdb keeps in-frame clones, though not all of them. The sample yields 45,000 to 55,000 clones, 65% to 90% seen once. Findings and limits, study-wide: Few patients contributed both blood and tumor specimens.

CDR1 is SGHRS, CDR2 YFSETQ, per germline. V was clipped by 5 bases and J by 1 base, with 9 bases between them. This CDR3 spans 13 amino acids. The source was blood, collected before dendritic cell vaccination. This chain uses TRBV5-1 with TRBJ1-1; D is ambiguous. The TCR comes from a human donor with glioblastoma. DNA for the CDR3: TGCGCCAGCAGAACAACCAAGAACACTGAAGCTTTCTTT. This encodes CASRTTKNTEAFF.